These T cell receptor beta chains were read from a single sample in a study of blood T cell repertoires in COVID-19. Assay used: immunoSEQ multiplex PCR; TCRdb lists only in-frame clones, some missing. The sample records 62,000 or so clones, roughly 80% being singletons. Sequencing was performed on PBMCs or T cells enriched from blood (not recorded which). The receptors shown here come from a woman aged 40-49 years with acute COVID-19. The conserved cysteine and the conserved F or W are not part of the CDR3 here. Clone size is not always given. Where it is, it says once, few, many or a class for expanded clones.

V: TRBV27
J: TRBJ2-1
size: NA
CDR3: ASSLGPGGYNEQF

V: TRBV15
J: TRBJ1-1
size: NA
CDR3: ATSRAGRADTEAF

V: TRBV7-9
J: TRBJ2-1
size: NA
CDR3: ASSSYGTSGRNEQF

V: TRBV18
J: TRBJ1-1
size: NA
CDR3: ASSQQINTEAF

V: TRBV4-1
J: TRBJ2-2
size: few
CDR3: ASSHPRGGNTGELF

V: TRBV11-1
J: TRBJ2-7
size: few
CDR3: ASSSGTISYEQY

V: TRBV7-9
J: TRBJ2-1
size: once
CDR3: ASSEGLAGTNEQF

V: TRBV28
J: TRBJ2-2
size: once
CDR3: ASSPATGPDGELF

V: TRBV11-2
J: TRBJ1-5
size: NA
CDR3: ASSLVSGDNQPQH

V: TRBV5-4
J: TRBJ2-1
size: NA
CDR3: ASRTSGGSSYNEQF

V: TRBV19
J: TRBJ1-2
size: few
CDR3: ASSSWTGTANYGYT

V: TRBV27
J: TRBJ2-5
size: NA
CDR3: ASSPELAGGQETQY

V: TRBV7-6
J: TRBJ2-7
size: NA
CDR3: ASSFRLAGGEQY

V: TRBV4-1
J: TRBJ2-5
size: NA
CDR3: ASSQGLTGSGQETQY

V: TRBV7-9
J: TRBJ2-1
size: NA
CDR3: ATRREGQGSDEQF

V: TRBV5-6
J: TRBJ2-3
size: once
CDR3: ASSTGVGTDTQY

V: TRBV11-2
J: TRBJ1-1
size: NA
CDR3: ASSLAPRTGTNTEAF

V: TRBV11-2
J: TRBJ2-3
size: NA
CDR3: ASSQSPPGHSFPDTQY

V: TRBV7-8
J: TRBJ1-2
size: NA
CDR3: ASSLNPGYGYT

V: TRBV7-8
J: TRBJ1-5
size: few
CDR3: ASSLGGDRRNQPQH

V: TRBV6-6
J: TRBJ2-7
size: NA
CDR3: ASSNHPTSYEQY

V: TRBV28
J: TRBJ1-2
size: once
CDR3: ASTDAGDGGVYGYT

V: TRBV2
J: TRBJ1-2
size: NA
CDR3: ASTGDRGVYGYT

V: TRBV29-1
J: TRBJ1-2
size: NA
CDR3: SSEIGTDGYT

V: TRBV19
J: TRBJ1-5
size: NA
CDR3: ASSIAGTENQPQH

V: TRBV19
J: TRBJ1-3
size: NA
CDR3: ASRPDRSSGNTIY

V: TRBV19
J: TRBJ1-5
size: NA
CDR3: ASSPRQYSNQPQH

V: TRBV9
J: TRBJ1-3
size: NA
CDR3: ASSVAQLSSGNTIY

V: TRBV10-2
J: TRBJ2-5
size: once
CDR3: ASSEVYRVETQY

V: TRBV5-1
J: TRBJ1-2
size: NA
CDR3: ASGQGSDYGYT

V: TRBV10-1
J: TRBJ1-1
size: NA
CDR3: ASSRQGSNTEAF

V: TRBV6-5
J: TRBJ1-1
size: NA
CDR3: ASGTLNTEAF

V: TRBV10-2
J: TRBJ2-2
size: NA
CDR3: ASSGLAGGLLAGELF

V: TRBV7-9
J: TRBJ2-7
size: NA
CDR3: ASSLGSVYEQY

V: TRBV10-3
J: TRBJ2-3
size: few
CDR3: AINSAEAVDTQY

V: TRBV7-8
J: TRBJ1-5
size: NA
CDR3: ASSLGGLGNQPQH

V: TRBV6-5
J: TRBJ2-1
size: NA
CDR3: ASSTGSSYNEQF